These 7 T cell receptor beta chains share one sample of origin, sequenced in a study of Ad26.COV2.S vaccination and SARS-CoV-2 variants (dated by TCRdb to 2020 to 2023). Sample treatment or condition, as interpreted from the label and publication: 15 to 20 received Ad26.COV2.S at low or high dose, single or two shots; a few received placebo; per-sample allocation not given. For vaccine and placebo recipients, the sequenced repertoires came from samples collected on day 63 after the first injection. The library was generated by the immunoSEQ multiplex PCR assay. In its TCRdb copy, this immuneACCESS table keeps in-frame sequences only and misses some clones. Where compared with another copy, unresolved V genes explain less than half of these, and the others have no known cause. The sample records 350,000 to 400,000 clones, 89% of which are singletons. The ten largest clonotypes hold approximately 1.9% of the sample.

The material was peripheral blood, obtained in a trial of Ad26.COV2.S vaccine versus placebo. All receptors come from a person between 18 and 60 years old who received the Ad26.COV2.S COVID-19 vaccine or a placebo.

This chain connects TRBV6-2 or TRBV6-3 to TRBJ2-2; D not certain. This CDR3 has 11 residues. Trimming shortened V by 6 bases and J by 6 bases, and 5 bases separated the two germline ends. The germline V gene encodes CDR1 MNHEY and CDR2 SVGEGT. In nucleotides, the CDR3 is TGTGCCAGCAGCTTTTCCGGGGAGCTGTTTTTT. It codes for CASSFSGELFF.

J is TRBJ2-7 and V is TRBV2; D possibly matches TRBD1 or TRBD2 (5 bases each). Trimming took off 2 bases at V and 4 bases at J, with 15 bases between the two ends. Per germline, CDR1 SNHLY and CDR2 FYNNEI. This CDR3 contains 15 residues. The CDR3, as DNA: TGTGCCAGCAGTGAAATTCGAGGGGTTCTTTACGAGCAGTACTTC. It translates to CASSEIRGVLYEQYF.

The V and J genes are TRBV5-6 and TRBJ2-6; D is undetermined. Per the germline V gene, CDR1 is SGHDT and CDR2 is YYEEEE. Trimming shortened V by 4 bases and J by 2 bases, and 7 bases separated the two germline ends. The CDR3 sequence is 14 residues long. CDR3 sequence (DNA): TGTGCCAGCAGCAGCCTCGCTGGGGCCAACGTCCTGACTTTC. This codes for CASSSLAGANVLTF.

The V gene is TRBV5-6, the J gene TRBJ1-3, with a weak D call TRBD1 (5 bases). V gave up 0 bases and J gave up 4 bases, with 8 bases separating them. CDR3 length: 14 amino acids. Germline V lookup: CDR1 SGHDT, CDR2 YYEEEE. The DNA of the CDR3 is TGTGCCAGCAGCTTGGGTGACAGCGGAAACACCATATATTTT. Amino acid sequence: CASSLGDSGNTIYF.

V gene TRBV11-2 combines with J gene TRBJ2-1; D unresolved. Germline assignment: CDR1 SGHAT and CDR2 FQNNGV. Trimming pared 4 bases from V and 3 bases from J, leaving 16 bases between. The CDR3 spans 16 residues. The CDR3 loop reads CASSSQRTTDYNEQFF. For the CDR3, the DNA is TGTGCCAGCAGCTCACAAAGAACGACGGACTACAATGAGCAGTTCTTC.

The chain recombines TRBV12-3 or TRBV12-4 with TRBJ2-2; D gene uncertain. This CDR3 spans 12 amino acids. V was pared by 6 bases and J by 2 bases, with 4 bases between. The CDR3 spells CASSENTGELFF. In DNA form, the CDR3 reads TGTGCCAGCAGCGAAAACACCGGGGAGCTGTTTTTT.

V usage is TRBV5-1 and J usage is TRBJ2-3, with TRBD2 as a possible D gene (6 bases). The CDR3 runs 15 residues. The V gene lost 3 bases and the J gene lost 1 base, with 12 bases spanning the gap. CDR1 is SGHRS and CDR2 is YFSETQ in the germline V gene. CDR3 amino acids: CASSWDWDRTDTQYF. The CDR3 DNA reads TGCGCCAGCAGCTGGGACTGGGATCGCACAGATACGCAGTATTTT.